This TCR beta chain was observed in a study of T cell repertoires in cytomegalovirus infection. This CDR3 contains 15 residues. Losses at the gene ends were 10 bases for V and 6 bases for J; bases not matched to a gene: 13. A note on this clonotype: The antigen is undetermined.

TCRdb reprocessed the reads with MiXCR, giving one entry per CDR3 protein. This table holds 650,000 to 850,000 distinct CDR3 sequences, roughly 29% found once. The input for sequencing was cultured CD8+ T cells from PBMCs, taken from culture after CMV antigen stimulation. The chain uses TRBV12-3 or TRBV12-4 and TRBJ2-3; 10 bases are shared with TRBD1. This receptor was identified in a human donor in good health (CMV status not recorded). Some clones in this sample may be carry-over from other donors' samples. In DNA, the CDR3 is TGTGCCATTTTCCCCGGGACAGGGGAATTTGATACGCAGTATTTT. Protein product: CAIFPGTGEFDTQYF.